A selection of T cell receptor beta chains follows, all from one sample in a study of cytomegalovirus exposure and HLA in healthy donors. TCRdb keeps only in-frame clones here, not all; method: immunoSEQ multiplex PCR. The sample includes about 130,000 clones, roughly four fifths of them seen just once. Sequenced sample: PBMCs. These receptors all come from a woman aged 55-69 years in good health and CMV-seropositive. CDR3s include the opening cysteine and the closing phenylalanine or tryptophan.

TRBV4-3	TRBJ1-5	CASSLQRGDQPQHF
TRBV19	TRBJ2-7	CASSSRGGPDYEQYF
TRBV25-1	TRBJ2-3	CASSQTSLRGDTQYF
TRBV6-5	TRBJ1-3	CASSYRSWGNTIYF
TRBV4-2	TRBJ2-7	CASSQALAGAYEQYF
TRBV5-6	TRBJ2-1	CASSPTSGTQGNNEQFF
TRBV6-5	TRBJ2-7	CASRPRLGSYEQYF
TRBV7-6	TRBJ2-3	CASSFDDSGTDTQYF
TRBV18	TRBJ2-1	CASSPKTTKSSYNEQFF
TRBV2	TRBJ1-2	CASRDPGGLNYGYTF
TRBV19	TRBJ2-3	CASSIGVARTDTQYF
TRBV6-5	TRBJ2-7	CASTRLAGNYEQYF
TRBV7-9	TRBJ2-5	CASSLVRETQYF
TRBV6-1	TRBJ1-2	CASRGQGPPYGYTF
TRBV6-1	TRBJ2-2	CASILDRVNTGELFF
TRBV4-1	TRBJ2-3	CASSQGGDRSTDTQYF
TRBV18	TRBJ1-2	CASSPLDGLNYGYTF
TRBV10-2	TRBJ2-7	CASRTGQGTYEQYF
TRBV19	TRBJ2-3	CASRTGGSTDTQYF
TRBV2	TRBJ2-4	CASSVAGTTKNIQYF
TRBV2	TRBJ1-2	CASSIGQFYGYTF
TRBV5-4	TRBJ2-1	CASSLAGMNEQFF
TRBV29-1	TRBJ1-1	CSVWTGENTEAFF
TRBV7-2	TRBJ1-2	CASSSSYYGYTF
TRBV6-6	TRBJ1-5	CASSYAGSNQPQHF
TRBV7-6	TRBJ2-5	CASSLEAGQETQYF
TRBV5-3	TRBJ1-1	CARSLGVDTEAFF
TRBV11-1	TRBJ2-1	CASSSWGPRGDEQFF
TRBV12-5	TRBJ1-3	CASGLGSPGSSGNTIYF
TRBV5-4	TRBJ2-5	CASSLPASAETQYF
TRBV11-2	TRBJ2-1	CASSFIRGSYNEQFF
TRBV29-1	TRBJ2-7	CSVEGTGTGGDEQYF
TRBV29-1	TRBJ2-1	CSVSPGLADNEQFF
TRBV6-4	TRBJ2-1	CASSESSGTYNEQFF
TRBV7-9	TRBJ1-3	CSSSRDRAGNTIYF
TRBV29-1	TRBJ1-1	CSAADRSSEAFF
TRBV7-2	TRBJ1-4	CASSLDRGEKLFF
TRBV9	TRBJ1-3	CASSPGTGSGNTIYF
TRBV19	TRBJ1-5	CASSPGGIQPQHF
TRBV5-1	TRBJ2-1	CASSLAASYEQFF
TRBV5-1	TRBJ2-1	CASSLALGLAGHNEQFF